This entry lists 18 T cell receptor beta chains sequenced from one sample in a study of identical twins. TCRdb re-called the 5' RACE reads through MiXCR, storing one row per CDR3 protein. The sample includes approximately 1.8 million distinct CDR3 sequences, around a third seen only once; the top ten take under 0.35%. The sequenced material came from cord blood. The receptors derive from a newborn girl in good health.

The rearrangement uses TRBV4-2 and TRBJ1-5; D is unclear. The V and J ends lost 0 bases and 4 bases respectively, with 13 bases between them. The V gene's germline CDR1 is LGHNA and CDR2 YNFKEQ. This CDR3 has 16 amino acids. CDR3 region: CASSQDRAAINQPQHF. CDR3 sequence (DNA): TGTGCCAGCAGCCAAGATCGGGCAGCAATTAATCAGCCCCAGCATTTT.

The J gene is TRBJ2-5, the V gene TRBV20-1, with D maybe TRBD2 (5 bases). Germline V gene lookup returns CDR1 DFQATT and CDR2 SNEGSKA (reference sequence). The CDR3 spans 11 residues. V was trimmed by 4 bases and J by 2 bases, leaving 5 bases between them. CDR3 nucleotides: TGCAGTGCTAAGCGGCAAGAGACCCAGTACTTC. The encoded protein is CSAKRQETQYF.

The chain combines TRBV9 with TRBJ2-3, with 12 bases aligning to TRBD2. The germline gives CDR1 SGDLS, CDR2 YYNGEE. V was pared by 0 bases and J by 5 bases, with 7 bases of the junction left unmatched. This CDR3 has 17 residues. The DNA of the CDR3 is TGTGCCAGCAGCGTAGCGCTAGCGGGGGGGCGCATAGATACGCAGTATTTT. Translating gives CASSVALAGGRIDTQYF.

The V gene is TRBV20-1, the J gene TRBJ2-3, with 11 bases that match TRBD2. CDR3 length equals 18 residues. V shed 4 bases and J 5 bases; nucleotides not matched to a gene: 17. Germline-derived CDR1 and CDR2 are DFQATT and SNEGSKA (reference sequence). CDR3 region: CSANYALAGDPSGDTQYF. Written as DNA, the CDR3 is TGCAGTGCTAATTACGCACTAGCGGGAGACCCCTCGGGAGATACGCAGTATTTT.

The CDR3 loop reads CASSPNGTGDQPQHF. The CDR3 DNA sequence: TGTGCCAGCAGCCCCAACGGGACAGGGGATCAGCCCCAGCATTTT. The chain has TRBV6-5 and TRBJ1-5; 10 nucleotides match TRBD1. The trim removed 6 bases at V and 5 bases at J, leaving 7 bases unmatched. This CDR3 has 15 amino acids. CDR1 and CDR2 (germline): MNHEY, SVGAGI.

This clonotype was seen a handful of times. V gene TRBV14 combines with J gene TRBJ2-3, with TRBD1 as a possible D gene (7 bases). This CDR3 is 16 amino acids long. Germline V CDR1 and CDR2: SGHDN, FVKESK. The germline V and J ends were trimmed by 3 bases and 0 bases, with 13 bases remaining between them. CDR3 amino acids: CASSHGGGPSTDTQYF. The CDR3, as DNA: TGTGCCAGCAGCCATGGAGGGGGCCCCAGCACAGATACGCAGTATTTT.

This chain's CDR3 is CASSLVQVARYSPLHF. Written as DNA, the CDR3 is TGTGCCAGCAGCTTAGTCCAGGTGGCCCGATATTCACCCCTCCACTTT. The rearrangement links TRBV7-8 to TRBJ1-6; D is unclear. The V gene's germline CDR1 is SGHVS and CDR2 FQNEAQ. Deletions cut 1 base from V and 8 bases from J, with 15 bases between. The length of the CDR3 is 16 residues.

This clonotype was observed many times. This sequence joins TRBV4-2 and TRBJ2-3; 10 bases map to TRBD1. Per the germline V gene, CDR1 is LGHNA and CDR2 is YNFKEQ. This CDR3 region has 13 residues. The ends lost 0 bases at V and 13 bases at J; junction bases unmatched: 4. CDR3: CASSQERGQGKYF. In nucleotides, the CDR3 is TGTGCCAGCAGCCAAGAAAGGGGACAGGGGAAGTATTTT.

This clonotype appeared many times. The genes are TRBV12-3 or TRBV12-4 and TRBJ2-3; D unclear. Trimming stripped 2 bases from V and 2 bases from J, with 8 bases between. The CDR3 is 14 amino acids. CDR3 coding DNA: TGTGCCAGCAGTTTAAATAGGTTCACAGATACGCAGTATTTT. Its protein is CASSLNRFTDTQYF.

There are a few counts of this clonotype. The V and J genes are TRBV6-2 or TRBV6-3 and TRBJ2-7; 12 nucleotides agree with TRBD2. J lost 2 bases, V lost 0 bases, and 5 bases had no gene match. Germline CDR1 and CDR2: MNHEY and SVGEGT. CDR3 length: 17 amino acids. CDR3 amino acids: CASSYSPGLAGAYEQYF. CDR3 DNA: TGTGCCAGCAGTTACTCGCCGGGACTAGCGGGCGCCTACGAGCAGTACTTC.

The sample holds many counts of this clonotype. The chain carries TRBV4-2 and TRBJ2-1; 10 bases agree with TRBD1. Germline-derived CDR1 and CDR2 are LGHNA and YNFKEQ. The CDR3 covers 16 residues. With V trimmed by 6 bases and J by 3 bases, 8 bases remained unmatched. Written as DNA, the CDR3 is TGTGCCAGCAGTGGGACCGGGACAGGGGACTACAATGAGCAGTTCTTC. Protein sequence: CASSGTGTGDYNEQFF.

Details on this clonotype: Being one base from a much bigger clone, this may be a read error. This chain connects TRBV10-3 to TRBJ1-1; 8 positions match TRBD1. The V gene end was trimmed by 6 bases and the J gene end by 4 bases; junction bases not matched to a gene: 4. The length of the CDR3 is 13 residues. Germline CDR1 ENHRY, CDR2 SYGVKD. The CDR3 protein is CAIRAGQGTEAFF. CDR3 bases: TGTGCCATCAGAGCCGGACAGGGCACTGAAGCTTTCTTT.

There are many counts of this clonotype. V gene TRBV29-1 combines with J gene TRBJ2-5; no clear D. Trimming shortened V by 5 bases and J by 3 bases, and 4 bases separated the two germline ends. CDR3 size: 10 residues. Germline assignment: CDR1 SQVTM and CDR2 ANQGSEA. DNA of the CDR3: TGCAGCGTTTCGGAAGAGACCCAGTACTTC. This encodes CSVSEETQYF.

The chain carries TRBV5-5 and TRBJ2-4; D might be TRBD2 (5 bases). CDR3 length: 13 amino acids. Per germline, CDR1 SGHKS and CDR2 YYEKEE (reference sequence). Trimming left V 5 bases short and J 13 bases short, with 19 bases between. Written as DNA, the CDR3 is TGTGCCAGCAGATTCATCGGGGAGCAGAGGCAGTACTTC. Translating gives CASRFIGEQRQYF.

The J gene is TRBJ2-7, the V gene TRBV7-2, with TRBD2 identical over 8 bases. J was trimmed by 1 base and V by 4 bases; bases with no gene match: 6. CDR3 length: 15 amino acids. Germline CDR1 and CDR2: SGHTA and FQGNSA. The DNA of the CDR3 is TGTGCCAGCAGCTACGGGACTAGGAAATCCTACGAGCAGTACTTC. This gives the protein CASSYGTRKSYEQYF. Together with reference TRBV7-2 and TRBJ2-7, the CDR3 gives the full variable domain: GAGVSQSPSNKVTEKGKDVELRCDPISGHTALYWYRQSLGQGLEFLIYFQGNSAPDKSGLPSDRFSAERTGGSVSTLTIQRTQQEDSAVYLCASSYGTRKSYEQYFGPGTRLTVT.

The rearrangement links TRBV5-1 to TRBJ1-2; D remains ambiguous. The germline V gene has CDR1 SGHRS and CDR2 YFSETQ. The V gene lost 1 base and the J gene lost 6 bases, with 19 bases spanning the gap. CDR3 length: 16 residues. CDR3 region: CASSLLVEGRENGYTF. The CDR3 nucleotides read TGCGCCAGCAGCTTGCTCGTAGAGGGCAGAGAAAATGGCTACACCTTC.

In DNA form, the CDR3 reads TGCAGTGCTAGAGATGGCCCACAAGAGACCCAGTACTTC. Translated, it gives CSARDGPQETQYF. The chain couples TRBV20-1 to TRBJ2-5; D is uncertain. Between the trimmed V and J ends, which lost 0 bases and 2 bases, there was a span of 7 bases. CDR1 is DFQATT and CDR2 is SNEGSKA in the germline V gene (reference sequence). This CDR3 comprises 13 residues.

J is TRBJ2-3 and V is TRBV7-2; D possibly corresponds to TRBD2 (6 bases). In germline, CDR1 is SGHTA, CDR2 FQGNSA. This CDR3 region has 16 residues. The V and J ends lost 2 bases and 4 bases respectively, with 16 bases between them. DNA of the CDR3: TGTGCCAGCAGCTTATTAGCTAGAGGAGGGGCAGATACGCAGTATTTT. Its protein product is CASSLLARGGADTQYF.